Only a few counts were recorded for the clone carrying this T cell receptor beta chain. The antigen is undetermined. Healthy Caucasians made up all donors. TCRdb itself ran the 5' RACE reads through MiXCR, one entry per CDR3 protein. The sample has approximately 550,000 distinct CDR3 sequences, 20% to 25% seen once; the top ten hold around 0.5%. V shed 5 bases and J shed 8 bases, with 10 bases lying between them. The germline gives CDR1 SGHRS, CDR2 YFSETQ. The CDR3 has 12 residues. The sample originates from a study of identical twins. Broader study findings: Where out-of-frame alpha sequences were twin-shared, they showed excess low generation probability.

This sample was also put to use in a study of yellow fever vaccine responses in identical twins. That source reports: Reported findings indicate that twins' vaccine T cell responses seemed partially convergent, partially personalized.

The genes are TRBV5-1 and TRBJ2-2; D remains ambiguous. The clonotype comes from a young woman in good health. The sample was CD4+ T cells sorted from blood. CDR3 sequence: CASRGSQGELFF. CDR3 sequence (DNA): TGCGCCAGCAGGGGTAGTCAAGGGGAGCTGTTTTTT.